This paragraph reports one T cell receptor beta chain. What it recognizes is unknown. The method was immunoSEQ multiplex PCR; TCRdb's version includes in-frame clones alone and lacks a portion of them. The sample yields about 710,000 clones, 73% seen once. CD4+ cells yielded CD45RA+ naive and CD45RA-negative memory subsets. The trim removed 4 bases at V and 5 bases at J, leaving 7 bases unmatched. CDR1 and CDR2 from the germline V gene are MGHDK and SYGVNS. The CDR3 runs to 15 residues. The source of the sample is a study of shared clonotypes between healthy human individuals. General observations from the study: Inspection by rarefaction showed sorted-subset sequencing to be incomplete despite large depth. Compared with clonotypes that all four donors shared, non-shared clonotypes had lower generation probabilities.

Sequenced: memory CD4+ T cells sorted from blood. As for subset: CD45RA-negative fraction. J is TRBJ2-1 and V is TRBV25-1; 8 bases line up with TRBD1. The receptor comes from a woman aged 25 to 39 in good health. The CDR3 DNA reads TGTGCCAGCAGTGGAAGGACAGGGACACACAATGAGCAGTTCTTC. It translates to CASSGRTGTHNEQFF. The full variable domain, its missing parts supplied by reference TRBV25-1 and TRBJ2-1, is EADIYQTPRYLVIGTGKKITLECSQTMGHDKMYWYQQDPGMELHLIHYSYGVNSTEKGDLSSESTVSRIRTEHFPLTLESARPSHTSQYLCASSGRTGTHNEQFFGPGTRLTVL.